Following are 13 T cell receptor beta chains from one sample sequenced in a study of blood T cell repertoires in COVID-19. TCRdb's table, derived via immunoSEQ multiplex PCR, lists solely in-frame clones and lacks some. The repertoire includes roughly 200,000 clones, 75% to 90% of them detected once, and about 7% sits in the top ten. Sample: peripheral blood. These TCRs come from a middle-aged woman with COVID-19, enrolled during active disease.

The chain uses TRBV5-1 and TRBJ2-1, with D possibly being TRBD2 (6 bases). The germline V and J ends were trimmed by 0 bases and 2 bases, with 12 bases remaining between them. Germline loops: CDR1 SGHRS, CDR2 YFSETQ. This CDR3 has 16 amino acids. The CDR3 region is CASSLVVSGPYNEQFF. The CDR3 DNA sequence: TGCGCCAGCAGCTTGGTAGTTAGCGGCCCCTACAATGAGCAGTTCTTC.

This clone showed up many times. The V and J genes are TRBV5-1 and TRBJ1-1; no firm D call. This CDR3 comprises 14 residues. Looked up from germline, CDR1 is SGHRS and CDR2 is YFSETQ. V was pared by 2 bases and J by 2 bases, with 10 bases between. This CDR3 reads CASSLSSANTEAFF. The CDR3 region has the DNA TGCGCCAGCAGCTTATCCAGCGCAAACACTGAAGCTTTCTTT.

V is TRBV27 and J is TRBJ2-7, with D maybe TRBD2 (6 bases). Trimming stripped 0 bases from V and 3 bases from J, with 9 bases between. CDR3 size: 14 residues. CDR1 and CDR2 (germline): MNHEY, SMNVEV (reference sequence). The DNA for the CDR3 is TGTGCCAGCAGTTTATCTAGCGGCCTCTACGAGCAGTACTTC. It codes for CASSLSSGLYEQYF.

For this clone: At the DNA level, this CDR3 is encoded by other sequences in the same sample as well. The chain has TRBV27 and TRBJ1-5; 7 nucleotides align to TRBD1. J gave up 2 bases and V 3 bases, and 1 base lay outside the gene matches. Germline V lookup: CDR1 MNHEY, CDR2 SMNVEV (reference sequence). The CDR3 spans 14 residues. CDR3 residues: CASSFGTGNQPQHF. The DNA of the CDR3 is TGTGCCAGCAGTTTCGGGACAGGCAATCAGCCCCAGCATTTT.

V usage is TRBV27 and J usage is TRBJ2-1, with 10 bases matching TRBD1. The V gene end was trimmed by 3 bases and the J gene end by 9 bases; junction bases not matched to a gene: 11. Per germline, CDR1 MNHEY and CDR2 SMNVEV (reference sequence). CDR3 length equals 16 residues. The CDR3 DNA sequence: TGTGCCAGCAGTTTTAGGGGACAGGGGTGGCATAGTGAGCAGTTCTTC. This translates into CASSFRGQGWHSEQFF.

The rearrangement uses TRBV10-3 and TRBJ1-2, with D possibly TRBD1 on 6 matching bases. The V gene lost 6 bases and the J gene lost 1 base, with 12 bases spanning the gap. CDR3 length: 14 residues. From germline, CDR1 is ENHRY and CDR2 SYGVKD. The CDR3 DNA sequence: TGTGCCATCAGGGGGGACAATCTTAACTATGGCTACACCTTC. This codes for CAIRGDNLNYGYTF.

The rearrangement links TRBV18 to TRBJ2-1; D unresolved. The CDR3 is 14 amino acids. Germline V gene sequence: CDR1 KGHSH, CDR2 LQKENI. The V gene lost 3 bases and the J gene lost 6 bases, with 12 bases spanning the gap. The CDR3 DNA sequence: TGTGCCAGCTCACCCCCCCCCATCGGCAATGAGCAGTTCTTC. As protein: CASSPPPIGNEQFF.

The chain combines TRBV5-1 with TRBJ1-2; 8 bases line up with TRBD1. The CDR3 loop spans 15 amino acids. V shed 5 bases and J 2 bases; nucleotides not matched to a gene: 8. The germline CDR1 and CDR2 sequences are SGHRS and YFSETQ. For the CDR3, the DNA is TGCGCCAGCAGATCCCAGACAGGGGACAACTATGGCTACACCTTC. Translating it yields CASRSQTGDNYGYTF.

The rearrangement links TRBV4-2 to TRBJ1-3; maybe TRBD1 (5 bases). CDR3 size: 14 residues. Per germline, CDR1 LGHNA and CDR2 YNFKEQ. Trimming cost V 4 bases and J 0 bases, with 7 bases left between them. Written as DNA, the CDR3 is TGTGCCAGCAGCCCGACAGCCTCTGGAAACACCATATATTTT. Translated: CASSPTASGNTIYF.

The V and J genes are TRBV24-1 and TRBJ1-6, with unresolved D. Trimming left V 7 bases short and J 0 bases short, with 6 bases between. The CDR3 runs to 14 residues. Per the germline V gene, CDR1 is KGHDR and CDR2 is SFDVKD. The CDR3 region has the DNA TGTGCCACCAGCGAGAACTCCTATAATTCACCCCTCCACTTT. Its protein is CATSENSYNSPLHF.

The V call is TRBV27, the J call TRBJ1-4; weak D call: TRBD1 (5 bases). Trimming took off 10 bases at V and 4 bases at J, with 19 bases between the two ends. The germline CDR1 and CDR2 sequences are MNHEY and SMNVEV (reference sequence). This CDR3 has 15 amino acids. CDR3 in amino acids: CATHPTGDFNEKLFF. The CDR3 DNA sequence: TGTGCCACCCACCCCACAGGAGACTTTAATGAAAAACTGTTTTTT.

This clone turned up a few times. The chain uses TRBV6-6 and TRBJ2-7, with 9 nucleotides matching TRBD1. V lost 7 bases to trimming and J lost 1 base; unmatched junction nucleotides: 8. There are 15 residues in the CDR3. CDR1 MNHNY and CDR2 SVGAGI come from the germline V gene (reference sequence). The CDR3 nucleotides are TGTGCCAGCAAGCTCCGGGACAGGGAATCCTACGAGCAGTACTTC. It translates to CASKLRDRESYEQYF.

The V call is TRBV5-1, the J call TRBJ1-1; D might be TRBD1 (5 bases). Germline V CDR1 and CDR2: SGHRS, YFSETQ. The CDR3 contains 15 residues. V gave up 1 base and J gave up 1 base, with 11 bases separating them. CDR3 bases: TGCGCCAGCAGCTTGTGGGGGGAGGAGAACACTGAAGCTTTCTTT. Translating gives CASSLWGEENTEAFF.